One and the same sample provided the 2 T cell receptor beta chains below, sequenced in a study of cytomegalovirus exposure and HLA in healthy donors. Profiled with immunoSEQ multiplex PCR; TCRdb holds only in-frame clones, not every one. The sample includes about 280,000 clones, 70% to 90% of them seen just once. Material: PBMCs. The receptors here all came from a woman aged 18 to 35 in good health and CMV-seronegative.

This chain connects TRBV5-1 to TRBJ2-6; 8 bases match TRBD2. This CDR3 comprises 17 residues. Germline loops: CDR1 SGHRS, CDR2 YFSETQ. After removal of 5 bases from V and 2 bases from J, the junction contained 9 bases not matched to a gene. This CDR3 reads CASSKTGTRTGANVLTF. As DNA, the CDR3 is TGCGCCAGCAGTAAGACCGGGACTAGGACTGGGGCCAACGTCCTGACTTTC.

This clone was seen more than once but under ten times. The chain carries TRBV10-3 and TRBJ1-1; possibly TRBD1 for D (5 bases). Germline lookup yields CDR1 ENHRY and CDR2 SYGVKD. With 6 bases removed from V and 1 base from J, the gap between germline ends came to 9 bases. The CDR3 is made up of 13 amino acids. This CDR3 is CAIRLTENTEAFF. The CDR3 DNA is TGTGCCATCAGGTTGACAGAGAACACTGAAGCTTTCTTT.